This T cell receptor (beta chain) was captured in a study of human thymus T cells. Study-level results: Thymic and blood repertoires appeared to carry a bias in their V and J gene usage. Unrelated individuals were reported by related research to share highly overlapping thymic repertoires.

In corrective heart surgery, resections were taken, and these provided the thymus tissue. Donors consisted of healthy Finnish infants (having corrective surgery for congenital heart defects). The CDR3 loop spans 16 amino acids. CDR1 and CDR2 from the germline V gene are SGHRS and YFSETQ. J lost 8 bases, V lost 3 bases, and 10 bases had no gene match. The method was immunoSEQ multiplex PCR; TCRdb's version includes in-frame clones alone and lacks a portion of them. The table has about 130,000 clones, just under 95% seen once. On this clone: Antigen unknown.

The sample comprised thymus tissue. The chain joins TRBV5-1 to TRBJ2-3; the match to TRBD2 covers 12 bases. The sequence came from a boy less than two years old with a congenital heart defect but otherwise immunologically healthy. CDR3 in amino acids: CASSSTSGGLRGTQYF. The CDR3 region has the DNA TGCGCCAGCAGCTCGACTAGCGGGGGACTGCGAGGTACGCAGTATTTT.